The 26 T cell receptor beta chains given below trace back to one sample, sequenced in a study of blood T cell repertoires in COVID-19. Repertoires were generated with immunoSEQ multiplex PCR, while TCRdb's copy carries only in-frame clones and drops some. The table lists fewer than 350,000 clones, about nine tenths of them singletons, with 1.5% to 2% in the top ten. Sequenced sample: peripheral blood. The receptors shown here come from a woman aged 25 to 39 with COVID-19, enrolled during active disease.

This clone turned up a few times. The CDR3 DNA follows: TGTGCCAGCAGCTTCCTAACCCAGGGAAATGAAAAACTGTTTTTT. It specifies CASSFLTQGNEKLFF. The gene calls are TRBV5-6 and TRBJ1-4; possible D gene TRBD1, 5 bases. CDR3 length equals 15 residues. Trimming stripped 2 bases from V and 5 bases from J, with 13 bases between. Germline CDR1 reads SGHDT; CDR2 reads YYEEEE.

This rearrangement joins TRBV6-5 to TRBJ2-1; maybe TRBD1 (6 bases). The CDR3 length is 15 residues. Looked up from germline, CDR1 is MNHEY and CDR2 is SVGAGI. Deletions cut 4 bases from V and 0 bases from J, with 10 bases between. CDR3: CASSFRDNSYNEQFF. The CDR3 nucleotides are TGTGCCAGCAGTTTCCGGGACAACTCCTACAATGAGCAGTTCTTC.

The chain is built from TRBV7-2 and TRBJ2-6, with a weak D call TRBD1 (5 bases). The CDR3 has 17 residues. The germline gives CDR1 SGHTA, CDR2 FQGNSA. V lost 5 bases, J lost 0 bases, and 14 bases lay in between. The chain's CDR3 is CASSPVPGSSGANVLTF. CDR3 nucleotide sequence: TGTGCCAGCAGCCCCGTTCCAGGGTCCTCTGGGGCCAACGTCCTGACTTTC.

This clone was seen more than once but under ten times. The chain employs TRBV4-1 and TRBJ1-4, with 8 bases fitting TRBD1. CDR1 is MGHRA, CDR2 YSYEKL, per germline. The CDR3 is 12 amino acids. V was clipped by 5 bases and J by 12 bases; unmatched bases: 5. CDR3 region: CASSSWTGQLFF. CDR3 in DNA: TGCGCCAGCAGCTCTTGGACAGGGCAACTGTTTTTT.

The CDR3 here is CASSLLTGGSEAFF. In nucleotides, the CDR3 is TGTGCCAGCAGCCTTCTAACGGGTGGATCGGAAGCTTTCTTT. The chain has TRBV4-2 and TRBJ1-1; D gene ambiguous. The germline gives CDR1 LGHNA, CDR2 YNFKEQ. V lost 4 bases and J 8 bases, leaving 17 bases between the germline ends. CDR3 size: 14 residues.

This clone was counted many times. J is TRBJ2-2 and V is TRBV9; the match to TRBD2 covers 8 bases. Germline V gene data show CDR1 as SGDLS and CDR2 as YYNGEE. J was trimmed by 0 bases and V by 3 bases; bases with no gene match: 4. This CDR3 spans 16 amino acids. CDR3 sequence reads: CASSEPGGANTGELFF. The CDR3 DNA reads as TGTGCCAGCAGCGAGCCGGGAGGGGCGAACACCGGGGAGCTGTTTTTT.

The chain links TRBV2 to TRBJ2-5; the D gene is possibly TRBD2 (6 bases). CDR3 length: 17 amino acids. V lost 5 bases to trimming and J lost 2 bases, with 21 bases between them. The germline CDR1 and CDR2 sequences are SNHLY and FYNNEI. The CDR3 is CASSPPGVRGPQETQYF. The CDR3, as DNA: TGTGCCAGCAGTCCCCCGGGAGTTCGAGGGCCACAAGAGACCCAGTACTTC.

Points on this clone: The sample has other DNA sequences that encode this CDR3 too. V usage is TRBV12-3 or TRBV12-4 and J usage is TRBJ1-1, with a weak D call TRBD1 (5 bases). This CDR3 is built from 13 residues. Trimming pared 4 bases from V and 3 bases from J, leaving 9 bases between. CDR3: CASSSGGDTEAFF. Here the CDR3 DNA reads TGTGCCAGCAGTTCGGGGGGGGACACTGAAGCTTTCTTT.

V is TRBV19 and J is TRBJ2-2, with D possibly being TRBD2 (6 bases). The CDR3 runs to 15 residues. V lost 3 bases and J lost 5, with 13 bases in between. Per germline, CDR1 LNHDA and CDR2 SQIVND (reference sequence). The CDR3 DNA reads TGTGCCAGTAGTATGATCGGGGGAAGGACCGGGGAGCTGTTTTTT. Amino acid sequence: CASSMIGGRTGELFF.

The gene calls are TRBV19 and TRBJ2-5; D may be TRBD2 (7 bases). The CDR3 loop spans 14 amino acids. Trimming removed 3 bases from V and 2 bases from J, with 10 bases in between. Germline-derived CDR1 and CDR2 are LNHDA and SQIVND (reference sequence). The CDR3 DNA reads TGTGCCAGTAGTATTCGGGGGGCTCAAGAGACCCAGTACTTC. Translating gives CASSIRGAQETQYF.

The J gene is TRBJ2-7, the V gene TRBV7-8; the D gene is possibly TRBD1 (6 bases). The length of the CDR3 is 13 residues. Germline V gene sequence: CDR1 SGHVS, CDR2 FQNEAQ. Trimming cost V 5 bases and J 5 bases, with 13 bases left between them. CDR3 amino acids: CASSQGLRNEQYF. CDR3 nucleotide sequence: TGTGCCAGCAGCCAGGGGCTCAGGAACGAGCAGTACTTC.

This rearrangement joins TRBV6-5 to TRBJ1-3; D unclear. Germline-derived CDR1 and CDR2 are MNHEY and SVGAGI. The CDR3 has 15 residues. Trimming shortened V by 6 bases and J by 1 base, and 13 bases separated the two germline ends. CDR3 loop: CASRAFRSSGNTIYF. CDR3 nucleotide sequence: TGTGCCAGCAGGGCCTTTCGCTCTTCTGGAAACACCATATATTTT.

The chain employs TRBV4-3 and TRBJ1-2, with 10 positions matching TRBD1. CDR1 LGHNA and CDR2 YSLEER come from the germline V gene. Trimming at V came to 4 bases and at J to 6 bases, leaving 2 bases not matched to a gene. The length of the CDR3 is 13 residues. As DNA, the CDR3 is TGCGCCAGCAGCCTAGGGACAGGGGATGGCTACACCTTC. Translated: CASSLGTGDGYTF.

This chain links TRBV7-6 with TRBJ1-4; D is possibly TRBD1 (5 bases). V lost 6 bases and J 7 bases, leaving 18 bases between the germline ends. This CDR3 is 15 amino acids long. Germline CDR1 is SGHVS and CDR2 is FNYEAQ. This chain's CDR3 is CASRRTGSALEKLFF. The CDR3 DNA reads TGTGCCAGCAGGCGTACAGGTTCGGCGCTTGAAAAACTGTTTTTT.

The V call is TRBV5-5, the J call TRBJ2-3; 12 bases match TRBD1. Germline CDR1 is SGHKS and CDR2 is YYEKEE (reference sequence). The CDR3 runs to 16 residues. The J segment lost 3 bases and the V segment lost 3 bases, leaving 5 bases of the junction unmatched. The CDR3: CASSWGQGAGTDTQYF. CDR3 bases: TGTGCCAGCAGCTGGGGACAGGGGGCTGGTACAGATACGCAGTATTTT.

The chain combines TRBV29-1 with TRBJ2-1, with D possibly being TRBD2 (6 bases). Germline loops: CDR1 SQVTM, CDR2 ANQGSEA. V was clipped by 3 bases and J by 6 bases, with 15 bases between them. The CDR3 contains 14 residues. The CDR3 region is CSVEGGRGVNEQFF. The CDR3 region has the DNA TGCAGCGTTGAGGGGGGAAGAGGGGTCAATGAGCAGTTCTTC.

The gene calls are TRBV7-9 and TRBJ2-2, with TRBD1 as a possible D gene (6 bases). The V end lost 8 bases, the J end lost 4 bases, and 11 bases lay between the germline ends. The CDR3 extends over 13 amino acids. The germline V gene has CDR1 SEHNR and CDR2 FQNEAQ (reference sequence). The CDR3 protein is CASPDSTTGELFF. CDR3 nucleotides: TGTGCCAGCCCGGACAGCACCACCGGGGAGCTGTTTTTT.

The chain carries TRBV27 and TRBJ2-5; a weak D match, TRBD1 (5 bases). The CDR3 is 14 residues long. Germline V gene data show CDR1 as MNHEY and CDR2 as SMNVEV (reference sequence). V was clipped by 5 bases and J by 2 bases, with 12 bases between them. CDR3 nucleotides: TGTGCCAGCAGTGCGCGTGGGGCACAAGAGACCCAGTACTTC. Its protein is CASSARGAQETQYF.

The V and J genes are TRBV6-2 or TRBV6-3 and TRBJ1-5; TRBD1 is a possible D gene (6 bases). The ends were cut back, 4 bases at V and 4 bases at J, with 14 bases in the middle. CDR1 is MNHEY and CDR2 is SVGEGT in the germline V gene. This CDR3 is built from 15 residues. CDR3 sequence: CASSWGGQINQPQHF. In nucleotides, the CDR3 is TGTGCCAGCAGTTGGGGGGGACAAATTAATCAGCCCCAGCATTTT.

A word on this clone: This same CDR3 is encoded by further DNA sequences in the sample. The chain carries TRBV15 and TRBJ2-1; TRBD1 might be the D (7 bases). There are 14 residues in the CDR3. The V gene lost 3 bases and the J gene lost 4 bases, with 10 bases spanning the gap. Germline V gene lookup returns CDR1 LNHNV and CDR2 YYDKDF (reference sequence). In DNA form, the CDR3 reads TGTGCCACCAGCAGGGCAGGGGGGTACAATGAGCAGTTCTTC. Translation gives CATSRAGGYNEQFF.

The chain links TRBV7-2 to TRBJ2-5; the D gene is possibly TRBD2 (5 bases). Germline V gene sequence: CDR1 SGHTA, CDR2 FQGNSA. Trimming stripped 2 bases from V and 5 bases from J, with 12 bases between. This CDR3 is built from 14 residues. The CDR3 DNA is TGTGCCAGCAGCTTAAACGGGGTAGGGGAGACCCAGTACTTC. Amino acids: CASSLNGVGETQYF.

The table lists this clone with a count of one. The CDR3 region is CSVAPAGVSYEQYF. The CDR3, as DNA: TGCAGCGTTGCCCCGGCAGGGGTCTCCTACGAGCAGTACTTC. This chain uses TRBV29-1 with TRBJ2-7; tentatively, D is TRBD1 (6 bases). Germline values: CDR1 SQVTM, CDR2 ANQGSEA. V was clipped by 4 bases and J by 0 bases, with 13 bases between them. This CDR3 has 14 residues.

The J gene is TRBJ2-1, the V gene TRBV28; TRBD2 might be the D (6 bases). Germline CDR1 is MDHEN and CDR2 is SYDVKM. The CDR3 spans 14 residues. V shed 1 base and J shed 6 bases, with 10 bases lying between them. CDR3 amino acids: CASSLLDGGNEQFF. The CDR3 DNA is TGTGCCAGCAGTTTATTGGACGGGGGCAATGAGCAGTTCTTC. The full variable domain, completed using reference TRBV28 and TRBJ2-1, is DVKVTQSSRYLVKRTGEKVFLECVQDMDHENMFWYRQDPGLGLRLIYFSYDVKMKEKGDIPEGYSVSREKKERFSLILESASTNQTSMYLCASSLLDGGNEQFFGPGTRLTVL.

The chain joins TRBV3-1 (or the pseudogene TRBV3-2) to TRBJ2-2, with D tentatively TRBD1 (6 bases). V was shortened by 6 bases and J by 9 bases, with 11 bases between the two germline ends. The germline CDR1 and CDR2 sequences are LGHDT and YNNKEL (reference sequence). This CDR3 region has 12 residues. The CDR3: CASRGAAWELFF. The CDR3 bases are TGTGCCAGCAGGGGGGCAGCGTGGGAGCTGTTTTTT.

This clone appeared a single time. The chain is built from TRBV28 and TRBJ1-4; possible D gene TRBD1, 5 bases. V gave up 6 bases and J gave up 10 bases, with 9 bases separating them. The length of the CDR3 is 11 residues. Per germline, CDR1 MDHEN and CDR2 SYDVKM. The DNA of the CDR3 is TGTGCCAGCAGGGCAACAGGAAAACTGTTTTTT. This translates into CASRATGKLFF. The variable domain in full, completed from reference TRBV28 and TRBJ1-4, reads DVKVTQSSRYLVKRTGEKVFLECVQDMDHENMFWYRQDPGLGLRLIYFSYDVKMKEKGDIPEGYSVSREKKERFSLILESASTNQTSMYLCASRATGKLFFGSGTQLSVL.

V gene TRBV6-5 combines with J gene TRBJ2-5; possibly TRBD2 for D (8 bases). Germline V gene lookup returns CDR1 MNHEY and CDR2 SVGAGI. The CDR3 has 15 residues. V gave up 7 bases and J gave up 4 bases, with 19 bases separating them. The CDR3 protein is CASIEGAGGGETQYF. The CDR3 DNA follows: TGTGCCAGCATAGAGGGGGCCGGGGGGGGAGAGACCCAGTACTTC.